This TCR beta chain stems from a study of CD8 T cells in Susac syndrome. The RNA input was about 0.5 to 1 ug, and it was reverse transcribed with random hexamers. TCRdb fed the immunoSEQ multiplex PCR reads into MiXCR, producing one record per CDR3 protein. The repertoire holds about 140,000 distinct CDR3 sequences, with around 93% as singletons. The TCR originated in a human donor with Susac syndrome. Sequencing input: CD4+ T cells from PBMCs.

The CDR3 loop is CASSKGLAGGTDTQYF. CDR3 sequence (DNA): TGTGCCAGTAGTAAAGGACTAGCGGGGGGTACGGATACGCAGTATTTT. This chain links TRBV19 with TRBJ2-3; 14 nucleotides match TRBD2. Germline assignment: CDR1 LNHDA and CDR2 SQIVND (reference sequence). The CDR3 runs to 16 residues. V was clipped by 4 bases and J by 6 bases; unmatched bases: 6.